This record looks at one TCR beta chain sequence and its context. Profiled with immunoSEQ multiplex PCR; TCRdb holds only in-frame clones, not every one. The sample has a few million clones, approximately 90% seen once; the top ten hold around 0.35%. The ends were cut back, 4 bases at V and 0 bases at J, with 13 bases in the middle. The CDR3 loop spans 16 amino acids. CDR1 is MNHNS and CDR2 is SASEGT in the germline V gene. The record originates from a study of shared clonotypes between healthy human individuals. Study-level background: Donor ages ranged 18 to 49 years: a couple of women, three men.

This chain uses TRBV6-1 with TRBJ1-3, with D perhaps matching TRBD1 (5 bases). The TCR originated in a man younger than 35 in good health. Some clones in this sample may be carry-over from other donors' samples. Source material: naive CD4+ T cells from PBMCs. Subset of the sample: CD45RA+ positively selected. The chain's CDR3 is CASSASGHFSGNTIYF. The DNA of the CDR3 is TGTGCCAGCAGTGCTTCGGGGCATTTCTCTGGAAACACCATATATTTT.